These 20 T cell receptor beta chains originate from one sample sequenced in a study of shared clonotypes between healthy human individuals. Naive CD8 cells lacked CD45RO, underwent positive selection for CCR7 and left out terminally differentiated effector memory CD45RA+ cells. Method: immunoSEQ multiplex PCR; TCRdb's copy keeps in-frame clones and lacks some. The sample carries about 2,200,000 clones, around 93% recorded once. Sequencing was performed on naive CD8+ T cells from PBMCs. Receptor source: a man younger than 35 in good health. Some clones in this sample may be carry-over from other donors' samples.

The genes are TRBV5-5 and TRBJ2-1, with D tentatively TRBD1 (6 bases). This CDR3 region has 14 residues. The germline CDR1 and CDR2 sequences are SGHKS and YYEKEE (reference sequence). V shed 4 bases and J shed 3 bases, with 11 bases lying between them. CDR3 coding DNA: TGTGCCAGCAGCCAAGACAGGAACTACAATGAGCAGTTCTTC. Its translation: CASSQDRNYNEQFF.

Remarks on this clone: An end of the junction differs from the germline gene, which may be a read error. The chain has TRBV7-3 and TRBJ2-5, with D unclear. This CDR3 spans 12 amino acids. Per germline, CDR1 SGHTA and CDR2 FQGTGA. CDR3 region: CASSLTVHVKHF. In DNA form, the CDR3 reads TGTGCCAGCAGCTTAACTGTTCACGTGAAGCACTTC.

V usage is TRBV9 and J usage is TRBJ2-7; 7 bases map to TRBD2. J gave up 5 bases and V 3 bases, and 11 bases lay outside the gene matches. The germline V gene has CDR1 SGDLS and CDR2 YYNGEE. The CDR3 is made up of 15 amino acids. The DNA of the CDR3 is TGTGCCAGCAGCGGCGCCGCGGGAGCTGCCAACGAGCAGTACTTC. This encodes CASSGAAGAANEQYF.

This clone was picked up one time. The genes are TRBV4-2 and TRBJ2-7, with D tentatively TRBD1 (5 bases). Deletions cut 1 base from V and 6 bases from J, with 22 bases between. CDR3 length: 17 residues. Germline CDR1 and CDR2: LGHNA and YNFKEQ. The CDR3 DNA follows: TGTGCCAGCAGCCAAGCCCCCCAGGACACCGATACGGGCGAGCAGTACTTC. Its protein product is CASSQAPQDTDTGEQYF.

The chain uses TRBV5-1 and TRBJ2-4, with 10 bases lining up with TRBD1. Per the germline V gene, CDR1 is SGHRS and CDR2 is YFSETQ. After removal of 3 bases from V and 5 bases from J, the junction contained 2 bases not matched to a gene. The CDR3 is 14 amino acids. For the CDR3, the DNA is TGCGCCAGCAGCTCGGGGACAGGGGAAAACATTCAGTACTTC. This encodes CASSSGTGENIQYF.

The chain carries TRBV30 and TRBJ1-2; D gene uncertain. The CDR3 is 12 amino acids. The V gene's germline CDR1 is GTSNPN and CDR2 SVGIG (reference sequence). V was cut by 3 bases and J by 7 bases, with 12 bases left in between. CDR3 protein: CAWRLGLRGYTF. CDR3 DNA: TGTGCCTGGAGATTAGGGTTGCGTGGCTACACCTTC.

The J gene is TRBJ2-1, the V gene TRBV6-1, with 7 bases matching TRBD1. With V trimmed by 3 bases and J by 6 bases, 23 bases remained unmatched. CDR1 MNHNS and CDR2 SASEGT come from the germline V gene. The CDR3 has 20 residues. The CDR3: CASSEASGTVLTAQPNEQFF. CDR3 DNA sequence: TGTGCCAGCAGTGAGGCCTCGGGGACAGTGTTGACTGCTCAACCCAATGAGCAGTTCTTC.

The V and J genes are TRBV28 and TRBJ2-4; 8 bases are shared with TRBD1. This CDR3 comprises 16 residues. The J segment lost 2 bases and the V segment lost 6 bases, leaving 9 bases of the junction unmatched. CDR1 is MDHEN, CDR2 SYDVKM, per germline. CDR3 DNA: TGTGCCAGCAGCAGCCAGGGGGCCGGGCCCAAAAACATTCAGTACTTC. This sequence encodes CASSSQGAGPKNIQYF.

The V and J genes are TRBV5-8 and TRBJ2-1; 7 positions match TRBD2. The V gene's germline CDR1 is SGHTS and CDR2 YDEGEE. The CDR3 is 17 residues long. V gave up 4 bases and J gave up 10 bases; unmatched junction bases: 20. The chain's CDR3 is CASSGSPPKLGRREQFF. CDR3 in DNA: TGTGCCAGCAGCGGATCGCCCCCCAAACTCGGGAGGCGGGAGCAGTTCTTC. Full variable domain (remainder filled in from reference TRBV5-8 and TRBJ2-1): EAGVTQSPTHLIKTRGQQATLRCSPISGHTSVYWYQQALGLGLQFLLWYDEGEERNRGNFPPRFSGRQFPNYSSELNVNALELEDSALYLCASSGSPPKLGRREQFFGPGTRLTVL.

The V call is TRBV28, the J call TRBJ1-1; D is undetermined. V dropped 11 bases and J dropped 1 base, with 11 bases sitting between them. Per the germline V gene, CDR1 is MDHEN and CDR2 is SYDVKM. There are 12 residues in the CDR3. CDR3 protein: CAVRARNTEAFF. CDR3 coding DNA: TGTGCCGTAAGGGCTAGGAACACTGAAGCTTTCTTT.

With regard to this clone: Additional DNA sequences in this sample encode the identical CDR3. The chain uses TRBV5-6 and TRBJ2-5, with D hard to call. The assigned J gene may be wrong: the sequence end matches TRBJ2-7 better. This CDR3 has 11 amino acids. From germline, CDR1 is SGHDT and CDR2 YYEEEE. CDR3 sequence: CASSLGYEQYF. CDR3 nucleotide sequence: TGTGCCAGCAGCCTCGGTTACGAGCAGTACTTC.

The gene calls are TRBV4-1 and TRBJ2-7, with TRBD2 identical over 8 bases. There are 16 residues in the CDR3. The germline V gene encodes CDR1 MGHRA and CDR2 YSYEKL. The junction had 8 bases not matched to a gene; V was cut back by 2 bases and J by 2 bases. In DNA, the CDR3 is TGCGCCAGCAGCCAACGGGGTAGCGGGACCACCTACGAGCAGTACTTC. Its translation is CASSQRGSGTTYEQYF.

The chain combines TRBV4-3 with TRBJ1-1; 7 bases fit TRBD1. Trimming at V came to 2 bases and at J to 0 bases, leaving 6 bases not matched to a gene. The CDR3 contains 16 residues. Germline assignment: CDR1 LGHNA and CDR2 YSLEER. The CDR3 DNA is TGCGCCAGCAGCCAACAACAGGGGACCTTGAACACTGAAGCTTTCTTT. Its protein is CASSQQQGTLNTEAFF.

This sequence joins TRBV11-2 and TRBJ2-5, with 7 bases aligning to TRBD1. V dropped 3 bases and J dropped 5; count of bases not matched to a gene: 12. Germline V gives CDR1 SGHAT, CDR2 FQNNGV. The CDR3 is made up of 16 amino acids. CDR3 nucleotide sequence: TGTGCCAGCAGCTTGGCTTGGACAGGACTTGGTGAGACCCAGTACTTC. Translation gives CASSLAWTGLGETQYF.

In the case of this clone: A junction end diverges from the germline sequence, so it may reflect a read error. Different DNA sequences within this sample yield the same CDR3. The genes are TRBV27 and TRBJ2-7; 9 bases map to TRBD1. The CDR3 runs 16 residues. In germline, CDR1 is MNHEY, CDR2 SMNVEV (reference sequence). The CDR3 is CASSLSPGTGSYEQYF. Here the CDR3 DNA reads TGTGCCAGCAGTCTATCCCCCGGGACAGGGTCTTACGAGCAGTACTTC.

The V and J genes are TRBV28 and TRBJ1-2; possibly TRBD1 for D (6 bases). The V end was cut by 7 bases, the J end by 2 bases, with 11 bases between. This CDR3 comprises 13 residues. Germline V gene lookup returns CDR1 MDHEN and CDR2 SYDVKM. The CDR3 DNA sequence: TGTGCCAGCATCGGCACAGGGAACTATGGCTACACCTTC. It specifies CASIGTGNYGYTF.

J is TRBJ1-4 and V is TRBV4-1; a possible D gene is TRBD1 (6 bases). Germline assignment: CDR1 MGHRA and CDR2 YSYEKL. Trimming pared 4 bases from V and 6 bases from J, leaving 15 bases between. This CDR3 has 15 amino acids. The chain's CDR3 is CASSPPGAEYEKLFF. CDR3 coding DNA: TGCGCCAGCAGCCCACCGGGGGCTGAGTATGAAAAACTGTTTTTT.

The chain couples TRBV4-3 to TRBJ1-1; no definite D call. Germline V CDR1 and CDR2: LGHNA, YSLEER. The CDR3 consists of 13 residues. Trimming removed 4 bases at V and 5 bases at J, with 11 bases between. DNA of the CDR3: TGCGCCAGCAGCCCCGCTTTGGGGACTGAAGCTTTCTTT. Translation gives CASSPALGTEAFF.

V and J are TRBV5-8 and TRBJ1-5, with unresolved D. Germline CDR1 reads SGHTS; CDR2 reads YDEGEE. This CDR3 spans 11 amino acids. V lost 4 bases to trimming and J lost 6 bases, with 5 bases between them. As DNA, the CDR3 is TGTGCCAGCAGCGAGGGTCAGCCCCAGCATTTT. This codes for CASSEGQPQHF. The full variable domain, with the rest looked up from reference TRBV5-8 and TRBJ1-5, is EAGVTQSPTHLIKTRGQQATLRCSPISGHTSVYWYQQALGLGLQFLLWYDEGEERNRGNFPPRFSGRQFPNYSSELNVNALELEDSALYLCASSEGQPQHFGDGTRLSIL.

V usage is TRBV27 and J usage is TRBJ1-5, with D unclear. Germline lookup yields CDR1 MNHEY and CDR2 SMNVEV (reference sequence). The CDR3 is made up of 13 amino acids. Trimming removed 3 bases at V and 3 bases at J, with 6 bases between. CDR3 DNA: TGTGCCAGCAGTTTTGCCCTCAATCAGCCCCAGCATTTT. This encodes CASSFALNQPQHF.